Listed here are 10 T cell receptor beta chains from one sample, sequenced in a study of T cell repertoires in cytomegalovirus infection. TCRdb fed the reads into MiXCR, producing one record per CDR3 protein. The table lists approximately 990,000 distinct CDR3 sequences, roughly 30% of them singletons. These receptors are not linked to any known antigen. The sample in question was cultured CD8+ T cells from PBMCs, obtained from culture after CMV antigen stimulation. The source is a human donor in good health (CMV status not recorded). Some clones in this sample may be carry-over from other donors' samples.

This clonotype was found a few times. This sequence joins TRBV11-3 and TRBJ2-2; 10 bases are a match to TRBD1. This CDR3 contains 16 residues. V lost 5 bases and J lost 7; bases outside the gene matches: 10. In germline, CDR1 is SGHNT, CDR2 YENEEA. CDR3: CASSRGQGMQGGELFF. CDR3 nucleotide sequence: TGTGCCAGCAGCCGGGGACAGGGGATGCAAGGCGGGGAGCTGTTTTTT.

This clonotype came up a few times. The V call is TRBV4-1, the J call TRBJ1-6, with D possibly being TRBD1 (6 bases). The germline V and J ends were trimmed by 0 bases and 9 bases, with 15 bases remaining between them. CDR3 length equals 16 residues. From germline, CDR1 is MGHRA and CDR2 YSYEKL. CDR3 amino acids: CASSQEALRGGSPLHF. The CDR3 bases are TGCGCCAGCAGCCAAGAAGCCCTCCGAGGGGGTTCACCCCTCCACTTT.

The J gene is TRBJ2-5, the V gene TRBV6-6; D ambiguous. V was shortened by 2 bases and J by 0 bases, with 10 bases between the two germline ends. CDR3 length: 15 residues. CDR1 and CDR2 (germline): MNHNY, SVGAGI (reference sequence). The CDR3 DNA sequence: TGTGCCAGCAGTTACCCGAGACGGGACCAAGAGACCCAGTACTTC. Translation gives CASSYPRRDQETQYF.

This clonotype was detected many times. This chain connects TRBV12-5 to TRBJ2-1; a possible D gene is TRBD2 (5 bases). This CDR3 contains 14 residues. Germline V gene lookup returns CDR1 LGHNT and CDR2 FRNRAP. V was cut by 1 base and J by 2 bases, with 6 bases left in between. As DNA, the CDR3 is TGTGCTAGTGGTTTGGGGGAGACCTACAATGAGCAGTTCTTC. Translated: CASGLGETYNEQFF. The full variable domain, completed using reference TRBV12-5 and TRBJ2-1, is DARVTQTPRHKVTEMGQEVTMRCQPILGHNTVFWYRQTMMQGLELLAYFRNRAPLDDSGMPKDRFSAEMPDATLATLKIQPSEPRDSAVYFCASGLGETYNEQFFGPGTRLTVL.

This clonotype was observed a single time. This chain uses TRBV5-6 with TRBJ2-2, with D possibly being TRBD1 (6 bases). There are 15 residues in the CDR3. The V and J ends lost 1 base and 3 bases respectively, with 10 bases between them. CDR1 is SGHDT, CDR2 YYEEEE, per germline. CDR3 in DNA: TGTGCCAGCAGCTTGCAGAACAGGGACACCGGGGAGCTGTTTTTT. This codes for CASSLQNRDTGELFF.

V and J are TRBV6-6 and TRBJ1-2; D might be TRBD1 (5 bases). V was pared by 8 bases and J by 7 bases, with 14 bases between. The CDR3 covers 12 residues. Germline lookup yields CDR1 MNHNY and CDR2 SVGAGI (reference sequence). The DNA of the CDR3 is TGTGCCAGCGGGTTTCCCGGGGGTGGCTACACCTTC. It encodes CASGFPGGGYTF.

The chain recombines TRBV19 with TRBJ2-1, with TRBD1 matching over 7 bases. After removal of 3 bases from V and 8 bases from J, the junction contained 10 bases not matched to a gene. The germline V gene encodes CDR1 LNHDA and CDR2 SQIVND (reference sequence). The CDR3 extends over 15 amino acids. The CDR3, as DNA: TGTGCCAGTAGTATTAAACGGCTCAGGGGGTATGAGCAGTTCTTC. Its translation is CASSIKRLRGYEQFF.

This sequence joins TRBV7-9 and TRBJ2-7; 8 bases align to TRBD1. Germline lookup yields CDR1 SEHNR and CDR2 FQNEAQ (reference sequence). J lost 6 bases, V lost 5 bases, and 12 bases had no gene match. The CDR3 has 15 amino acids. The CDR3: CASSPSRDRRSEQYF. The CDR3 nucleotides read TGTGCCAGCAGCCCGAGTAGGGACAGGCGTTCCGAGCAGTACTTC.

This clonotype is medium-sized by share. The chain carries TRBV7-2 and TRBJ1-5; possibly TRBD1 for D (6 bases). Germline V gene data show CDR1 as SGHTA and CDR2 as FQGNSA. The V and J ends lost 4 bases and 0 bases respectively, with 13 bases between them. The CDR3 totals 16 residues. The DNA of the CDR3 is TGTGCCAGCAGCTCGGGGGCGGGGTATAGCAATCAGCCCCAGCATTTT. Translating it yields CASSSGAGYSNQPQHF.

V and J are TRBV7-6 and TRBJ2-2, with no clear D. The CDR3 length is 12 residues. V was pared by 10 bases and J by 3 bases, with 9 bases between. CDR1 is SGHVS, CDR2 FNYEAQ, per germline. The CDR3 sequence is CATLRYTGELFF. The DNA for the CDR3 is TGTGCCACTCTCCGTTACACCGGGGAGCTGTTTTTT.